A single sample is the source of the 27 T cell receptor beta chains below, sequenced in a study of identical twins. TCRdb recomputed calls from the 5' RACE reads with MiXCR, one row per CDR3 protein. Of around 1.7 million distinct CDR3 sequences listed, about 32% are singletons. Sequenced input: cord blood. The receptors here all came from a newborn girl in good health.

This clonotype was seen a handful of times. This rearrangement joins TRBV20-1 to TRBJ2-3, with D perhaps matching TRBD2 (6 bases). The CDR3 is made up of 16 amino acids. Looked up from germline, CDR1 is DFQATT and CDR2 is SNEGSKA (reference sequence). Trimming cost V 4 bases and J 6 bases, with 23 bases left between them. The CDR3 region has the DNA TGCAGTGCTATACGTTTTCGGGGAGGTCCAGGGGATACGCAGTATTTT. It translates to CSAIRFRGGPGDTQYF.

V is TRBV6-2 or TRBV6-3 and J is TRBJ1-5, with D possibly TRBD1 on 6 matching bases. The CDR3 covers 17 residues. Between the trimmed V and J ends, which lost 5 bases and 3 bases, there was a span of 20 bases. CDR1 MNHEY and CDR2 SVGEGT come from the germline V gene. The CDR3 region has the DNA TGTGCCAGCAGTCGATCTCTCGGCCAGGGGAACAATCAGCCCCAGCATTTT. Residues: CASSRSLGQGNNQPQHF.

The rearrangement joins TRBV29-1 to TRBJ2-7; D assignment may be TRBD1 or TRBD2 (7 bases each). This CDR3 has 13 residues. Germline loops: CDR1 SQVTM, CDR2 ANQGSEA. V lost 7 bases and J 6 bases, leaving 19 bases between the germline ends. The CDR3 loop is CSAGRQGGGEQYF. Written as DNA, the CDR3 is TGCAGCGCTGGTCGACAGGGAGGGGGCGAGCAGTACTTC.

The chain employs TRBV20-1 and TRBJ2-7, with D perhaps matching TRBD2 (5 bases). This CDR3 has 13 residues. CDR1 DFQATT and CDR2 SNEGSKA come from the germline V gene (reference sequence). Trimming stripped 4 bases from V and 3 bases from J, with 13 bases between. CDR3: CSAKPGKNYEQYF. The CDR3 coding sequence is TGCAGTGCTAAGCCCGGGAAAAACTACGAGCAGTACTTC.

This clonotype was counted only a few times. V usage is TRBV11-2 and J usage is TRBJ2-2; D is possibly TRBD2 (6 bases). Germline assignment: CDR1 SGHAT and CDR2 FQNNGV. The CDR3 length is 16 residues. Trimming cost V 1 base and J 3 bases, with 12 bases left between them. CDR3 DNA: TGTGCCAGCAGCTTAGTTAGTGCGGGATACACCGGGGAGCTGTTTTTT. It translates to CASSLVSAGYTGELFF.

This clonotype has just a few counts. The chain uses TRBV20-1 and TRBJ1-5; D possibly corresponds to TRBD1 (5 bases). Germline lookup yields CDR1 DFQATT and CDR2 SNEGSKA (reference sequence). The V gene lost 4 bases and the J gene lost 7 bases, with 14 bases spanning the gap. The CDR3 covers 13 residues. For the CDR3, the DNA is TGCAGTGCTATCCGAGGGGTCCGGCAGCCCCAGCATTTT. Residues: CSAIRGVRQPQHF.

This chain links TRBV6-4 with TRBJ1-3; D perhaps matches TRBD1 (5 bases). The CDR3 runs 15 residues. CDR1 and CDR2 (germline): MRHNA, SNTAGT. The germline V and J ends were trimmed by 8 bases and 0 bases, with 14 bases remaining between them. The CDR3 reads CASAQEGSSGNTIYF. In nucleotides, the CDR3 is TGTGCCAGCGCGCAAGAGGGGAGCTCTGGAAACACCATATATTTT.

This clonotype has more than one count but fewer than ten. A much larger clonotype is one base distant, so this may be a read error. The chain is built from TRBV14 and TRBJ2-1, with D unclear. CDR1 and CDR2 (germline): SGHDN, FVKESK. V lost 0 bases and J 6 bases, leaving 3 bases between the germline ends. The CDR3 is made up of 12 amino acids. The CDR3 loop reads CASSQDANEQFF. CDR3 nucleotide sequence: TGTGCCAGCAGCCAAGACGCCAATGAGCAGTTCTTC.

This clonotype was observed a handful of times. The V call is TRBV12-5, the J call TRBJ1-1; 7 positions match TRBD1. The CDR3 sequence is 17 residues long. V lost 0 bases and J lost 5; bases outside the gene matches: 12. Per the germline V gene, CDR1 is LGHNT and CDR2 is FRNRAP. The CDR3 here is CASGLVLPRTGKTEAFF. The CDR3 DNA sequence: TGTGCTAGTGGTTTGGTCCTCCCCCGGACAGGTAAAACTGAAGCTTTCTTT.

For this clonotype: Mismatch with germline at one junction end may stem from a read error. CDR3 residues: CASSQGSMKETRYF. The CDR3 coding sequence is TGTGCCAGCAGCCAAGGATCGATGAAAGAGACCCGGTACTTC. The chain has TRBV4-2 and TRBJ2-5; D remains ambiguous. The CDR3 length is 14 residues. Germline V gene sequence: CDR1 LGHNA, CDR2 YNFKEQ.

This clonotype showed up just once. The chain uses TRBV6-5 and TRBJ2-1, with a weak D call TRBD2 (5 bases). The CDR3 totals 13 residues. Trimming took off 6 bases at V and 7 bases at J, with 13 bases between the two ends. Germline CDR1 and CDR2: MNHEY and SVGAGI. The DNA of the CDR3 is TGTGCCAGCAGCCCAACCCGGAGGAATGAGCAGTTCTTC. This codes for CASSPTRRNEQFF.

This rearrangement joins TRBV7-2 to TRBJ2-5; D is undetermined. V was trimmed by 1 base and J by 2 bases, leaving 5 bases between them. CDR3 length: 13 amino acids. Per germline, CDR1 SGHTA and CDR2 FQGNSA. For the CDR3, the DNA is TGTGCCAGCAGCTTAGGCAAACAAGAGACCCAGTACTTC. It is translated as CASSLGKQETQYF.

In DNA, the CDR3 is TGTGCCAGCAGCTTTTCCCGGGTCGCCTACAATGAGCAGTACTTC. As protein: CASSFSRVAYNEQYF. This sequence joins TRBV7-8 and TRBJ2-5; D is unclear. Per the germline V gene, CDR1 is SGHVS and CDR2 is FQNEAQ. The length of the CDR3 is 15 residues. Trimming removed 3 bases from V and 11 bases from J, with 22 bases in between.

This clonotype has a count of ten or more. The chain carries TRBV28 and TRBJ1-5; D is unresolved. Germline CDR1 is MDHEN and CDR2 is SYDVKM. V was shortened by 2 bases and J by 0 bases, with 8 bases between the two germline ends. The length of the CDR3 is 15 residues. For the CDR3, the DNA is TGTGCCAGCAGTTTACGGGAATATAGCAATCAGCCCCAGCATTTT. Protein: CASSLREYSNQPQHF.

In its sample, this clonotype was seen a few times. This chain links TRBV10-3 with TRBJ1-1, with D tentatively TRBD1 (6 bases). V was pared by 5 bases and J by 1 base, with 11 bases between. CDR1 and CDR2 (germline): ENHRY, SYGVKD. The CDR3 contains 14 residues. CDR3 loop: CAISRRTENTEAFF. Here the CDR3 DNA reads TGTGCCATCAGTCGCAGGACAGAGAACACTGAAGCTTTCTTT.

The genes are TRBV3-1 and TRBJ1-3, with a possible D match to TRBD1 (5 bases). Deletions cut 3 bases from V and 0 bases from J, with 6 bases between. The CDR3 length is 14 residues. Germline V gene sequence: CDR1 LGHDT, CDR2 YNNKEL (reference sequence). CDR3 protein: CASSHGHSGNTIYF. The CDR3 DNA is TGTGCCAGCAGCCACGGACACTCTGGAAACACCATATATTTT.

A few counts support this clonotype. The chain couples TRBV5-1 to TRBJ1-6, with a tentative D call TRBD1 (6 bases). In germline, CDR1 is SGHRS, CDR2 YFSETQ. CDR3 length: 14 amino acids. Between the trimmed V and J ends, which lost 0 bases and 9 bases, there was a span of 10 bases. CDR3 residues: CASSLDTGTSPLHF. CDR3 in DNA: TGCGCCAGCAGCTTGGATACAGGGACTTCACCCCTCCACTTT.

In this sample, this clonotype turned up many times. V usage is TRBV28 and J usage is TRBJ2-7; D remains ambiguous. The ends were cut back, 5 bases at V and 3 bases at J, with 17 bases in the middle. This CDR3 has 15 residues. Germline loops: CDR1 MDHEN, CDR2 SYDVKM. In DNA form, the CDR3 reads TGTGCCAGCAGTCCCAGGCGGCGGAACCTCTACGAGCAGTACTTC. Encoded protein: CASSPRRRNLYEQYF.

This clonotype has more than one count but fewer than ten. V gene TRBV12-3 or TRBV12-4 combines with J gene TRBJ2-7; 7 bases line up with TRBD2. The CDR3 has 15 amino acids. After removal of 3 bases from V and 3 bases from J, the junction contained 8 bases not matched to a gene. CDR3 nucleotides: TGTGCCAGCAGTTTCGACCTAGCGGTCCGCTACGAGCAGTACTTC. Protein: CASSFDLAVRYEQYF.

There are a few counts of this clonotype. The chain uses TRBV2 and TRBJ2-7, with 9 bases lining up with TRBD2. CDR3 length: 14 amino acids. V was pared by 4 bases and J by 3 bases, with 4 bases of the junction left unmatched. Germline assignment: CDR1 SNHLY and CDR2 FYNNEI. The CDR3 spells CASSGLAGRYEQYF. DNA of the CDR3: TGTGCCAGCAGTGGGCTAGCGGGGCGCTACGAGCAGTACTTC.

This clonotype was recorded a few times. The CDR3 region has the DNA TGCAGTGCTAGGTTCGCTGTTTACGAGCAGTACTTC. Protein sequence: CSARFAVYEQYF. The J gene is TRBJ2-5, the V gene TRBV20-1; D gene uncertain. The J call may not be correct, given that the DNA end is closer to TRBJ2-7. The CDR3 runs 12 residues. CDR1 and CDR2 from the germline V gene are DFQATT and SNEGSKA (reference sequence).

This clonotype was seen a handful of times. This chain connects TRBV7-6 to TRBJ1-4; 8 nucleotides agree with TRBD1. With 5 bases clipped from V and 7 bases from J, the junction kept 9 bases outside the gene matches. Per the germline V gene, CDR1 is SGHVS and CDR2 is FNYEAQ. The CDR3 totals 15 residues. The CDR3 loop is CASSPRSTGGEKLFF. CDR3 bases: TGTGCCAGCAGCCCGCGCTCCACAGGGGGTGAAAAACTGTTTTTT.

The chain has TRBV6-1 and TRBJ2-7; TRBD2 matches at 10 bases. V was clipped by 4 bases and J by 1 base; unmatched bases: 4. CDR3 size: 15 residues. The germline V gene encodes CDR1 MNHNS and CDR2 SASEGT. The CDR3, as DNA: TGTGCCAGCAGTGTCGGTAGCGGGAGGTCCTACGAGCAGTACTTC. This sequence encodes CASSVGSGRSYEQYF.

The chain uses TRBV20-1 and TRBJ1-1, with TRBD1 identical over 8 bases. Germline assignment: CDR1 DFQATT and CDR2 SNEGSKA (reference sequence). This CDR3 has 13 residues. V lost 6 bases to trimming and J lost 0 bases; unmatched junction nucleotides: 3. The CDR3: CSAGQDLNTEAFF. CDR3 in DNA: TGCAGTGCGGGACAGGACTTGAACACTGAAGCTTTCTTT.

At least ten counts were recorded for this clonotype. V is TRBV20-1 and J is TRBJ1-2; unclear D gene. Germline values: CDR1 DFQATT, CDR2 SNEGSKA (reference sequence). Trimming left V 4 bases short and J 1 base short, with 10 bases between. This CDR3 has 13 amino acids. The CDR3 bases are TGCAGTGCTAACAGCAACTTTAACTATGGCTACACCTTC. Translated: CSANSNFNYGYTF.

The chain has TRBV7-9 and TRBJ2-1; 11 bases are shared with TRBD2. This CDR3 has 14 residues. The V segment lost 6 bases and the J segment 7 bases; nucleotides outside the gene matches: 5. The germline V gene has CDR1 SEHNR and CDR2 FQNEAQ (reference sequence). CDR3 in DNA: TGTGCCAGCAGGTCGGGACTAGCGGAAAATGAGCAGTTCTTC. Amino acid sequence: CASRSGLAENEQFF.

The rearrangement uses TRBV29-1 and TRBJ1-1; D is unclear. Germline CDR1 and CDR2: SQVTM and ANQGSEA. Trimming took off 4 bases at V and 0 bases at J, with 15 bases between the two ends. CDR3 length equals 15 residues. The CDR3 here is CSVASLPYMNTEAFF. The DNA for the CDR3 is TGCAGCGTTGCCTCGCTCCCCTACATGAACACTGAAGCTTTCTTT.